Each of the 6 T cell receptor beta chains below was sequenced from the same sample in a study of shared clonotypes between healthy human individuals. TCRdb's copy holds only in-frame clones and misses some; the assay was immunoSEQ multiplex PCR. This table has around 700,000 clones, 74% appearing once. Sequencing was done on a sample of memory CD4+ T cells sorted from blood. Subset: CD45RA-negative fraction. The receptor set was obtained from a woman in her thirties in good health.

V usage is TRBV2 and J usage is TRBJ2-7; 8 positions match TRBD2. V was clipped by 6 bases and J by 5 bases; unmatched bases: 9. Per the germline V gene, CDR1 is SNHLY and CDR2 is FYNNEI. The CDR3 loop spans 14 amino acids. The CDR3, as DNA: TGTGCCAGCAGAATAGCGGGACATGTCCACGAGCAGTACTTC. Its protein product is CASRIAGHVHEQYF.

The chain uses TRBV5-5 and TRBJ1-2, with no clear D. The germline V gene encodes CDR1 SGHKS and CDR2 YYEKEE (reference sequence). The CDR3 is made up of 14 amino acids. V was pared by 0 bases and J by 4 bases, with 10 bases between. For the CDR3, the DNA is TGTGCCAGCAGCTTGGTTCAGCCCCTCTATGGCTACACCTTC. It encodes CASSLVQPLYGYTF.

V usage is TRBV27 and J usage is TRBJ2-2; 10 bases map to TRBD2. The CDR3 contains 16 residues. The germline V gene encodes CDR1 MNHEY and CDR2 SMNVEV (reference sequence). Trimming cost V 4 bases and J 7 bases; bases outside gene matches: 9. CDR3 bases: TGTGCCAGCAGTTCCCAGTCGCTAGCGGGGGTCGGGGAGCTGTTTTTT. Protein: CASSSQSLAGVGELFF.

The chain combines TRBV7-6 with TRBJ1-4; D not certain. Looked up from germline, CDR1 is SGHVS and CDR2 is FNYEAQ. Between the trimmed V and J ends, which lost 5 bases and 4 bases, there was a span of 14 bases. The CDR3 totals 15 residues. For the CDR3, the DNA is TGTGCCAGCAGCCGACGACACGCTGATAATGAAAAACTGTTTTTT. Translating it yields CASSRRHADNEKLFF.

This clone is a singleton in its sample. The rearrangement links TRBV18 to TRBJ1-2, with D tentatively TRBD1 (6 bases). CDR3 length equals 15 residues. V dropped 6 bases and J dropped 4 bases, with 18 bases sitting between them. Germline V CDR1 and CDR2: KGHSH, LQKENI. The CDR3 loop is CASSHLDRSGYGYTF. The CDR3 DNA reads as TGTGCCAGCTCTCATCTTGACAGGAGCGGCTATGGCTACACCTTC.

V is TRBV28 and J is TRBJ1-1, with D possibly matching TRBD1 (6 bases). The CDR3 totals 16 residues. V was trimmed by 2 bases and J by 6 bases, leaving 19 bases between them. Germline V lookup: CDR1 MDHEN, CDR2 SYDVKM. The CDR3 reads CASSLLSRGLIAEAFF. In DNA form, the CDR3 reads TGTGCCAGCAGTTTACTCTCCAGGGGACTAATAGCTGAAGCTTTCTTT.